This TCR beta chain was sequenced for a study of T cells after yellow fever vaccination (dated by TCRdb to between 2018 and 2021). Regarding the complete study: Libraries from fractions with low cell numbers were prepared with the SMART-Seq v4 Ultra Low Input RNA kit. Blood was collected at multiple timepoints before and after primary and secondary immunization, and bulk PBMC replicates and cell subsets were isolated. Two healthy male donors, one aged 18 to 29 and one aged 30 to 40 years, made up the cohort. To follow T-cell clones before and after primary and booster YFV17D yellow fever vaccination, bulk TCR alpha and beta repertoires were sequenced over time. What the work shows at the level of the full study, not this receptor alone: FACS-sorted repertoires could contain abundant contaminating clonotypes from the bulk population, so computational filtering was required. After the booster, most clones that had expanded after primary vaccination were detected again (around 97% of CD4 and 70% to 90% of CD8), suggesting broad maintenance of memory. Compared with the primary T-cell response, the secondary T-cell response was faster but weaker, reaching its peak on day 5 rather than on day 15. Because the study included only two donors, the extent to which the findings can be generalized is limited. A small share of clonotypes occurred in both CD4 and CD8 compartments, likely arising from convergent recombination.

This clonotype came up a few times. No antigen is known for it. The sample holds no much larger clone one base away, and base qualities are not on file. Interpreted using the paper, the treatment or condition label stands for: live attenuated yellow fever vaccine strain. At each blood-draw timepoint, two biological replicates of bulk PBMCs were collected. A standard Ficoll-Paque protocol was used to isolate PBMCs from peripheral blood. TriZol was used to extract RNA from bulk PBMCs, from CD4 and CD8 fractions, and from dextramer-positive and dextramer-negative fractions. TCR cDNA was synthesized by 5'RACE template switching, which introduced a universal primer site and unique molecular identifiers. Priming of cDNA synthesis was performed from both the TCR alpha and TCR beta constant segments. Library amplification involved two PCR steps, and the second step added sample barcodes and sequencing adapters. Sequencing of the libraries was done on either Illumina HiSeq 2500 (2x100 bp) or NovaSeq (2x150 bp). For the original study's pipeline: Reads were demultiplexed and collapsed into UMI consensus sequences with MIGEC, and V(D)J alignment was performed with MiXCR. Using edgeR on replicate PBMC samples, clonotypes were called vaccine-responding if FDR was below 0.01 and the log2 fold change was above 5 up to day 15. Bulk clonotypes were assigned CD4 or CD8 identity according to which sequenced CD4 or CD8 repertoire held them at higher abundance. The public reads were quality trimmed at Q25 with fastp and then assembled into clones with MiXCR by TCRdb, keeping productive beta chains. Here each entry gathers all rows of one CDR3 protein and keeps the most common genes and DNA. These V and J calls originate from TCRdb's pipeline instead of the authors' own analysis. Counted in this sample were some 350,000 distinct CDR3 sequences; roughly 8.7% of them appeared once. Of the sample, roughly 17% is held by the ten largest clones.

This TCR was sampled from a man between 18 and 35 years old who received the YFV17D yellow fever vaccine. The source material was PBMCs, sampled on the day of the first yellow fever vaccination.

The CDR3 reads as follows: CATVDRESSPLHF. The nucleotide sequence reads as follows: TGTGCCACCGTCGACAGGGAAAGTTCACCCCTCCACTTT. The V and J segments used are TRBV10-3 and TRBJ1-6, with 7 bases matching TRBD1. The germline V gene yields ENHRY for CDR1 and SYGVKD for CDR2. V lost 10 bases and J lost 9 bases, and the count of bases not matched to a germline gene is 9. Including the terminal cysteine and phenylalanine, the CDR3 comprises 13 residues. The only DNA kept is the CDR3, 39 bases in frame from the first base.